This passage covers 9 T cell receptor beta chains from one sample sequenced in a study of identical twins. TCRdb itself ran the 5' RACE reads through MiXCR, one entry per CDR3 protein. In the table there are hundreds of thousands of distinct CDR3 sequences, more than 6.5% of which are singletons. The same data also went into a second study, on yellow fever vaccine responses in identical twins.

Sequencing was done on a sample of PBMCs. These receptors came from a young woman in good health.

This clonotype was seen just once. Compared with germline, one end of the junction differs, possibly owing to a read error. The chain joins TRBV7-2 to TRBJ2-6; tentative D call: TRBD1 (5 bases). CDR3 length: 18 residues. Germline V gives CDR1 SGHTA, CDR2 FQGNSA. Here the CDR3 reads CASSLRRSGNPGANDLTF. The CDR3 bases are TGTGCCAGCAGCTTACGCAGATCAGGGAATCCTGGGGCCAACGACCTGACTTTC. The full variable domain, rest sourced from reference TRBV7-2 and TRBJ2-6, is GAGVSQSPSNKVTEKGKDVELRCDPISGHTALYWYRQSLGQGLEFLIYFQGNSAPDKSGLPSDRFSAERTGGSVSTLTIQRTQQEDSAVYLCASSLRRSGNPGANDLTFGAGSRLTVL.

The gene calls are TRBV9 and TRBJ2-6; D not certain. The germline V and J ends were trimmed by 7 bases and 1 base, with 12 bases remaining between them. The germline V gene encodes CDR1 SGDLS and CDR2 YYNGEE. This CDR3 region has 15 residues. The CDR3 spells CASARHRSGANVLTF. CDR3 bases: TGTGCCAGCGCCAGGCATAGGTCTGGGGCCAACGTCCTGACTTTC. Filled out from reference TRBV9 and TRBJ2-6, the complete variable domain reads DSGVTQTPKHLITATGQRVTLRCSPRSGDLSVYWYQQSLDQGLQFLIQYYNGEERAKGNILERFSAQQFPDLHSELNLSSLELGDSALYFCASARHRSGANVLTFGAGSRLTVL.

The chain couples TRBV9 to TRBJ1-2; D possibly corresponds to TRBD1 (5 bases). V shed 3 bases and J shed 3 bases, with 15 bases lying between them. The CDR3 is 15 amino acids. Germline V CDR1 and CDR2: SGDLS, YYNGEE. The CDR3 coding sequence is TGTGCCAGCAGCGCGTGGGGGGAAGTAGACTATGGCTACACCTTC. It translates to CASSAWGEVDYGYTF.

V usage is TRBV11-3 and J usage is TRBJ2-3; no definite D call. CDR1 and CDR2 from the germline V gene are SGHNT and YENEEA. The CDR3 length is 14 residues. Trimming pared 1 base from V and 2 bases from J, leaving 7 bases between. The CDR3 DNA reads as TGTGCCAGCAGCTTAGGCCACCTCACAGATACGCAGTATTTT. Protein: CASSLGHLTDTQYF.

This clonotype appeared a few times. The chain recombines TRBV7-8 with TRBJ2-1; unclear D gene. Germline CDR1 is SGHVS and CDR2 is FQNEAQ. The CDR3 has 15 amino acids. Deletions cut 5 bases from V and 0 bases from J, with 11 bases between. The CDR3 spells CASSPYLSSYNEQFF. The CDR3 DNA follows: TGTGCCAGCAGCCCGTACTTAAGCTCCTACAATGAGCAGTTCTTC.

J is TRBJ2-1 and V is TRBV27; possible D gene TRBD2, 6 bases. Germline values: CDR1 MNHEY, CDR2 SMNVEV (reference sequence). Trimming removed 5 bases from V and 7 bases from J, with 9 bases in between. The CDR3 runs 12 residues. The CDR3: CASSIGLNEQFF. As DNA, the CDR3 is TGTGCCAGCAGTATTGGACTAAATGAGCAGTTCTTC.

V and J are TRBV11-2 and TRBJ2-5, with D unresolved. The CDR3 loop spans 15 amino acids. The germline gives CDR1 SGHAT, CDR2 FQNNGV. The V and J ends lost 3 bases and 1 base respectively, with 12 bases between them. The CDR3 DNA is TGTGCCAGCAGCTTCTCCCGCTTCGGCCAAGAGACCCAGTACTTC. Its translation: CASSFSRFGQETQYF.

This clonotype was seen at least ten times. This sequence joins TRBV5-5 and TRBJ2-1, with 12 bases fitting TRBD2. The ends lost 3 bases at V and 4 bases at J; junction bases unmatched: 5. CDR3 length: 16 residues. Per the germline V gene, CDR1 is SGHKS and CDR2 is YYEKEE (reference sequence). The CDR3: CASSYPSGGGYNEQFF. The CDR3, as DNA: TGTGCCAGCAGCTACCCTAGCGGGGGGGGTTACAATGAGCAGTTCTTC.

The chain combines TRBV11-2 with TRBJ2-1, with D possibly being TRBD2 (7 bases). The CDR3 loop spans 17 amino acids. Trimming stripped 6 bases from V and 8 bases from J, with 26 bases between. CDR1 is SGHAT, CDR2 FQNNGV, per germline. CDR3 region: CASSSLIGGGAYYEQFF. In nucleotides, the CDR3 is TGTGCCAGCAGTTCTCTAATTGGAGGGGGGGCCTATTATGAGCAGTTCTTC.